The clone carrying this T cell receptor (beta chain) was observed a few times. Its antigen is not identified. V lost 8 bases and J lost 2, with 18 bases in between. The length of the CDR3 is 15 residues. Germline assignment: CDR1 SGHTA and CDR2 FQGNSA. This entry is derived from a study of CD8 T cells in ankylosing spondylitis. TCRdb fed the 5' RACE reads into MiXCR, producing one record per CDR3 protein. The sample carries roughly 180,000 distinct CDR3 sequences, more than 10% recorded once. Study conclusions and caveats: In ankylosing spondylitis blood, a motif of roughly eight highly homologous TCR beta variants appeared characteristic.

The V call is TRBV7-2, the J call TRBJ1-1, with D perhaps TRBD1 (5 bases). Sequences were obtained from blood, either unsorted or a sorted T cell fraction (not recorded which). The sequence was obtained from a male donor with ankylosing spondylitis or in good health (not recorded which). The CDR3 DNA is TGTGCCAGCTATAGCAACACGGACAAAAACACTGAAGCTTTCTTT. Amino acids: CASYSNTDKNTEAFF.